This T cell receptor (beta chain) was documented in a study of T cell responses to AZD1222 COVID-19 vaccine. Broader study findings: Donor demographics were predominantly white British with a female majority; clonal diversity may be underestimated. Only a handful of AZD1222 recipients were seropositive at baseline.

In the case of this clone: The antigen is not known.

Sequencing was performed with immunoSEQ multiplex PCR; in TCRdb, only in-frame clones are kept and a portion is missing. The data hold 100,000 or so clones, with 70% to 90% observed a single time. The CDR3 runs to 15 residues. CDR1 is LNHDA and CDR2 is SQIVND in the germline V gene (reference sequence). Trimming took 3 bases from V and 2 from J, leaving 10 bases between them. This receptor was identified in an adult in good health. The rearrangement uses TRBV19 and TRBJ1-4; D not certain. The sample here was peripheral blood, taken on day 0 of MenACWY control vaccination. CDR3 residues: CASSIGGSTNEKLFF. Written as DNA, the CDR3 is TGTGCCAGTAGTATTGGAGGGTCGACTAATGAAAAACTGTTTTTT.